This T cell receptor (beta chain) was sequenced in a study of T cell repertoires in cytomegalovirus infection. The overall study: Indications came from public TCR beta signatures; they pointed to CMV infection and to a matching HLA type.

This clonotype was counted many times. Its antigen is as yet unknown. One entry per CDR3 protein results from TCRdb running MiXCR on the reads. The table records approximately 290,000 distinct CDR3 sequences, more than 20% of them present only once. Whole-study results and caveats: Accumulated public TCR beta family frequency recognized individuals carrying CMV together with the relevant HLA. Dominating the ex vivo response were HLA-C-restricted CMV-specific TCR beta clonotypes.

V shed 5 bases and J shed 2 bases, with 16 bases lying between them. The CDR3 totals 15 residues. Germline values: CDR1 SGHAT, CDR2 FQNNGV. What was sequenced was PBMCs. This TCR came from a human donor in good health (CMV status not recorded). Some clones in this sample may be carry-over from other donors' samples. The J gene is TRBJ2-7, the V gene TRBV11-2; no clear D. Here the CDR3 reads CASSPTGQYPYEQYF. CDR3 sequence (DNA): TGTGCCAGCAGCCCTACTGGGCAGTACCCCTACGAGCAGTACTTC.